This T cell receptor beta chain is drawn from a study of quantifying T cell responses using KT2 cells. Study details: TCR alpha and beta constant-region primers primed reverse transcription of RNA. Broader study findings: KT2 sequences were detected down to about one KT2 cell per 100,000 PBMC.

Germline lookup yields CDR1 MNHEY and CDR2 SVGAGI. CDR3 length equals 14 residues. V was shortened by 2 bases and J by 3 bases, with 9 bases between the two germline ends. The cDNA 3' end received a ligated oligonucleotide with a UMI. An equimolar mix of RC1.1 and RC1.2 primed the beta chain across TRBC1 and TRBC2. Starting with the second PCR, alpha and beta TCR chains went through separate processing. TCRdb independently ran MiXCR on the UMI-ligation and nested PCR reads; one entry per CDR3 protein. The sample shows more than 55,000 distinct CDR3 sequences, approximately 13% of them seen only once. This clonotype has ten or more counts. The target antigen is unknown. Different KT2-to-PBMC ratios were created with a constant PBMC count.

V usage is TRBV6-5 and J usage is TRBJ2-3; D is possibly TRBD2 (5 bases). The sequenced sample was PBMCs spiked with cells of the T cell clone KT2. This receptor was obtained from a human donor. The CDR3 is CASSYARTTDTQYF. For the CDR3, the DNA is TGTGCCAGCAGTTACGCAAGGACTACAGATACGCAGTATTTT.